The TCR beta chain described here comes from a study of CD8 T cells in Susac syndrome. The RNA, roughly 0.45 to 1 ug, was put through reverse transcription using random hexamers. TCRdb fed the immunoSEQ multiplex PCR reads into MiXCR, producing one record per CDR3 protein. The table includes 170,000 or so distinct CDR3 sequences, approximately 95% detected once. This CDR3 is built from 16 residues. Germline CDR1 is MNHEY and CDR2 is SMNVEV (reference sequence). V lost 0 bases and J lost 8, with 19 bases in between. This TCR came from a human donor with Susac syndrome. Sequencing used CD4+ T cells from PBMCs. J is TRBJ1-2 and V is TRBV27, with D tentatively TRBD1 (6 bases). The CDR3 is CASSLSYLTGMGGYTF. The CDR3 bases are TGTGCCAGCAGTTTATCGTACCTCACAGGGATGGGGGGCTACACCTTC.